This TCR beta chain comes out of a study of T-cell memory formation after mild COVID-19. Broader study findings: From day 15 to 85, contracting clones were balanced between CD4 and CD8, whereas later expanders leaned toward CD4+.

TCRdb processed the 5' RACE reads anew with MiXCR; each CDR3 protein has one entry. The table includes about 290,000 distinct CDR3 sequences, more than 15% detected once. To note about this clonotype: The antigen remains unidentified.

CDR1 is SGHRS, CDR2 YFSETQ, per germline. V lost 0 bases and J 7 bases, leaving 17 bases between the germline ends. The CDR3 has 16 amino acids. The chain employs TRBV5-1 and TRBJ2-1, with unresolved D. The sequencing input was PBMCs or a T cell subset sorted from them (not recorded which). The receptor was isolated from a man younger than 30 who had mild COVID-19 (a few samples of this study predate the infection). Cell type and time point are not known. Here the CDR3 reads CASSLVSRAAGNEQFF. For the CDR3, the DNA is TGCGCCAGCAGCTTGGTATCACGGGCAGCCGGGAATGAGCAGTTCTTC.